The next 12 T cell receptor beta chains were all read from a single sample in a study of T cells expressing NK-cell markers. TCRdb reprocessed the 5' RACE reads, with one entry per CDR3 protein and no DNA. The sample data list roughly 150,000 distinct CDR3 sequences. The sample was blood T cells: a sorted CD56 or NKG2C T cell subset, CD4+ or CD8+ T cells, or bulk PBMC T cells (not recorded which). The receptors stem from a woman between 18 and 69 years old in good health.

This chain links TRBV5-1 with TRBJ2-2; the TCRdb D gene call, TRBD2, has no DNA to confirm it. CDR3 size: 15 residues. The germline CDR1 and CDR2 sequences are SGHRS and YFSETQ. The CDR3 here is CASSLTSGSPGELFF.

This rearrangement joins TRBV5-1 to TRBJ2-7; TCRdb indicates TRBD1, and absent DNA this call remains unverified. The CDR3 has 15 residues. Per germline, CDR1 SGHRS and CDR2 YFSETQ. CDR3 region: CASSLGQGRNYEQYF.

The CDR3 sequence: CASSYSRTYNEQFF. The chain carries TRBV6-5 and TRBJ2-1. This CDR3 comprises 14 residues. Germline V lookup: CDR1 MNHEY, CDR2 SVGAGI.

V usage is TRBV28 and J usage is TRBJ1-5; TCRdb gives TRBD1 as the D gene, but with no DNA this cannot be confirmed. The CDR3 has 16 amino acids. CDR1 MDHEN and CDR2 SYDVKM come from the germline V gene. CDR3 protein: CASSQTTGGFNQPQHF.

This sequence joins TRBV29-1 and TRBJ2-5; TCRdb indicates TRBD1, and absent DNA this call remains unverified. Germline values: CDR1 SQVTM, CDR2 ANQGSEA. The length of the CDR3 is 15 residues. CDR3 in amino acids: CSVEEQGAWEETQYF.

This chain links TRBV28 with TRBJ2-3; without DNA, the TCRdb call of TRBD1 cannot be checked. There are 15 residues in the CDR3. Germline assignment: CDR1 MDHEN and CDR2 SYDVKM. The CDR3 region is CASSFPQGSTDTQYF.

V usage is TRBV2 and J usage is TRBJ1-1. The CDR3 totals 14 residues. CDR1 SNHLY and CDR2 FYNNEI come from the germline V gene. The CDR3 sequence: CASEVGRRNTEAFF. Based on the CDR3 plus reference TRBV2 and TRBJ1-1, the full variable domain is EPEVTQTPSHQVTQMGQEVILRCVPISNHLYFYWYRQILGQKVEFLVSFYNNEISEKSEIFDDQFSVERPDGSNFTLKIRSTKLEDSAMYFCASEVGRRNTEAFFGQGTRLTVV.

The V call is TRBV7-3, the J call TRBJ2-1; TCRdb lists TRBD2, though no DNA is available to test this call. The CDR3 runs to 13 residues. Germline CDR1 reads SGHTA; CDR2 reads FQGTGA. CDR3 sequence reads: CASSLSGSEGQFF.

The V call is TRBV3-1, the J call TRBJ2-1; the D call of TRBD1 rests on TCRdb alone, since no DNA is present to check it. The CDR3 covers 15 residues. Germline CDR1 and CDR2: LGHDT and YNNKEL (reference sequence). CDR3 protein: CASSQAGTTVNEQFF.

The chain joins TRBV4-2 to TRBJ2-3. This CDR3 spans 19 amino acids. CDR1 is LGHNA and CDR2 is YNFKEQ in the germline V gene. CDR3 protein: CASSQEGSYRRGFTDTQYF.

The chain employs TRBV6-2 or TRBV6-3 and TRBJ1-1; checking the TCRdb D call of TRBD1 is not possible without DNA. This CDR3 is 13 amino acids long. The germline CDR1 and CDR2 sequences are MNHEY and SVGEGT. CDR3 sequence: CASREQGSTEAFF.

The V call is TRBV9, the J call TRBJ1-2. Germline V gene lookup returns CDR1 SGDLS and CDR2 YYNGEE. The CDR3 runs 12 residues. The CDR3 reads CASRGSLYGYTF.